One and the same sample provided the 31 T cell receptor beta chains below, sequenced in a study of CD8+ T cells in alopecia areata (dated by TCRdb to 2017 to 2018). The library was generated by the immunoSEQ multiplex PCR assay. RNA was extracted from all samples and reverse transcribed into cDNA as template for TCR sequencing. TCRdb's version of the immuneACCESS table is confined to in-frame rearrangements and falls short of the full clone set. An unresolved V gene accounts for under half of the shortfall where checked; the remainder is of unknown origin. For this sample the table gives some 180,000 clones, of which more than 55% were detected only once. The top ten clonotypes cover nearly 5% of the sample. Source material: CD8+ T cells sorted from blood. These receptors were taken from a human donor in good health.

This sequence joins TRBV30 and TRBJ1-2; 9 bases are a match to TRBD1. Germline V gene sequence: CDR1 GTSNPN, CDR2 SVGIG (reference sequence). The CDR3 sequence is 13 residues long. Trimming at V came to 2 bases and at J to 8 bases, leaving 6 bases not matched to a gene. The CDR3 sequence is CAWSPSTGGGYTF. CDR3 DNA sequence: TGTGCCTGGAGTCCCTCGACAGGGGGGGGCTACACCTTC.

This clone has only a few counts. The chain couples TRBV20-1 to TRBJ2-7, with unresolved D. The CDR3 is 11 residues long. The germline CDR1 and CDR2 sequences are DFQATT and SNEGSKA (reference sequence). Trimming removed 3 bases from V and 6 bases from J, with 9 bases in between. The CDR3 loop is CSARGISEQYF. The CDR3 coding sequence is TGCAGTGCTAGGGGCATCAGCGAGCAGTACTTC.

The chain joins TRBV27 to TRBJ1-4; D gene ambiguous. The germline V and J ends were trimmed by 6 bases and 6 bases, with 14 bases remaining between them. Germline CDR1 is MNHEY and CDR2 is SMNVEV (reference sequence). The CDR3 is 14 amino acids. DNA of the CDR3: TGTGCCAGCAGCACACAAGAACCTTATGAAAAACTGTTTTTT. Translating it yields CASSTQEPYEKLFF.

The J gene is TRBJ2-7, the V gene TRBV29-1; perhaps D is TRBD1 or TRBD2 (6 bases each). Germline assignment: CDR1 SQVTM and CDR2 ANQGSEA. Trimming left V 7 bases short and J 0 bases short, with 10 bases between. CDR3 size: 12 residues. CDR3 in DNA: TGCAGCGCCCGGGGGCTCTCCTACGAGCAGTACTTC. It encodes CSARGLSYEQYF.

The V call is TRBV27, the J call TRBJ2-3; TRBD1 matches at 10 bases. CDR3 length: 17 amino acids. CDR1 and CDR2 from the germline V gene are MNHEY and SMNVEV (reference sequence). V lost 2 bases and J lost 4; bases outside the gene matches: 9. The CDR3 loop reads CASSLGTGVYVADTQYF. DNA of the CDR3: TGTGCCAGCAGTTTAGGGACAGGGGTTTACGTCGCAGATACGCAGTATTTT.

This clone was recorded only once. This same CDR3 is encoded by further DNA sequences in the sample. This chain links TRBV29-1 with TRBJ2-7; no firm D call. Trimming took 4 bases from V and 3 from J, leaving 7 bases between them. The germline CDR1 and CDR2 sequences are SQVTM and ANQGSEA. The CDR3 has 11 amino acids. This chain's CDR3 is CSVVEGYEQYF. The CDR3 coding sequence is TGCAGCGTTGTGGAAGGCTACGAGCAGTACTTC.

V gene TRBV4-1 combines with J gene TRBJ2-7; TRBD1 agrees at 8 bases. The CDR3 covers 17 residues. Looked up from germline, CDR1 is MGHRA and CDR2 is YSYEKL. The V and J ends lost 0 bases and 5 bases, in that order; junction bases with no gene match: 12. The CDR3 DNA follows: TGCGCCAGCAGCCAAGATCCACCCCAGGACAGGGTAAACGAGCAGTACTTC. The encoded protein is CASSQDPPQDRVNEQYF.

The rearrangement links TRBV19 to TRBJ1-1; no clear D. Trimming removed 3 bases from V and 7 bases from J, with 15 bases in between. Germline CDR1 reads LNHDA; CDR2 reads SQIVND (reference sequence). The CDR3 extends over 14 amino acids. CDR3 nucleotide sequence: TGTGCCAGTAGTATCGCGTGGGCCGAATATGAAGCTTTCTTT. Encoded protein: CASSIAWAEYEAFF.

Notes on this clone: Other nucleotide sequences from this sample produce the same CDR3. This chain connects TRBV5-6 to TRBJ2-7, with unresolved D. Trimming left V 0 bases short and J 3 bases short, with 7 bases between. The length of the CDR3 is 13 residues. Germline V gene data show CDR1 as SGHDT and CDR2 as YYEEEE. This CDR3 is CASSLGASYEQYF. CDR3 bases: TGTGCCAGCAGCTTGGGCGCTAGCTACGAGCAGTACTTC.

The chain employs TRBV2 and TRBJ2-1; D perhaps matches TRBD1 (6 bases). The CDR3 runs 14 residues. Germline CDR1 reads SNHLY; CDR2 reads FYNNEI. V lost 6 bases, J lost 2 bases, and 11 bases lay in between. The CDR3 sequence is CASRLRGTYNEQFF. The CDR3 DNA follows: TGTGCCAGCAGGTTGAGGGGGACCTACAATGAGCAGTTCTTC.

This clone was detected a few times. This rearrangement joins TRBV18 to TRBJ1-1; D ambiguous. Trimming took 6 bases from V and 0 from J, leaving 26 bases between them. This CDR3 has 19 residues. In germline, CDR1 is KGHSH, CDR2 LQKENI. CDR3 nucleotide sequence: TGTGCCAGCTCCCCATGGGCATTGGGGTCTGGGGTGGTGAACACTGAAGCTTTCTTT. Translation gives CASSPWALGSGVVNTEAFF.

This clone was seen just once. CDR3 DNA: TGCAGCGTTGAAGACGCGCAGGGGGCCATGAACACTGAAGCTTTCTTT. This gives the protein CSVEDAQGAMNTEAFF. The rearrangement uses TRBV29-1 and TRBJ1-1, with 8 bases lining up with TRBD1. The germline V gene has CDR1 SQVTM and CDR2 ANQGSEA. V trimming: 0 bases; J trimming: 0 bases; junction bases outside the gene matches: 6. This CDR3 has 16 residues.

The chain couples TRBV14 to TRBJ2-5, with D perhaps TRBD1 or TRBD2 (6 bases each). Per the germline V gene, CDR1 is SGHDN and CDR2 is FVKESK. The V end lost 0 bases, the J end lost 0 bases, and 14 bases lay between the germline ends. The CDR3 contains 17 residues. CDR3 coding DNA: TGTGCCAGCAGCCAAGATATTAGGAGGGACAACCAAGAGACCCAGTACTTC. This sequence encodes CASSQDIRRDNQETQYF.

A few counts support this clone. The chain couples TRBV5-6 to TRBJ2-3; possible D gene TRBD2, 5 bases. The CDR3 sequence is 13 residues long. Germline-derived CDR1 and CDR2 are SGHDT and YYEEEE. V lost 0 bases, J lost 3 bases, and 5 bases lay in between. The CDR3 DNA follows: TGTGCCAGCAGCTTGGGGACTACAGATACGCAGTATTTT. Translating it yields CASSLGTTDTQYF.

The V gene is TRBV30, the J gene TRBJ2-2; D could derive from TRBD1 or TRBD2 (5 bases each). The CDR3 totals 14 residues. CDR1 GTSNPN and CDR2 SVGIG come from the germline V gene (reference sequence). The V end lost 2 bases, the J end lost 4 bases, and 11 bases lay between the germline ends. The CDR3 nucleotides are TGTGCCTGGAGTTCCGGTGGGGGCACCGGGGAGCTGTTTTTT. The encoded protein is CAWSSGGGTGELFF.

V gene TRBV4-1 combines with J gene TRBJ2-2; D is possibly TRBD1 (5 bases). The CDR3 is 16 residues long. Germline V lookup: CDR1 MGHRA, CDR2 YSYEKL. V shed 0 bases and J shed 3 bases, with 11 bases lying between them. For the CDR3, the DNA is TGCGCCAGCAGCCAAGAGATCAGGGAATACACCGGGGAGCTGTTTTTT. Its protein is CASSQEIREYTGELFF.

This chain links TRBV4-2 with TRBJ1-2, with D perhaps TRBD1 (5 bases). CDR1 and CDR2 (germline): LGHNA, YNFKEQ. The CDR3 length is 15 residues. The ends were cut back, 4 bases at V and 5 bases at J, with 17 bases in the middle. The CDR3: CASSPGTPWRYGYTF. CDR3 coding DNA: TGTGCCAGCAGCCCGGGGACCCCCTGGCGATATGGCTACACCTTC.

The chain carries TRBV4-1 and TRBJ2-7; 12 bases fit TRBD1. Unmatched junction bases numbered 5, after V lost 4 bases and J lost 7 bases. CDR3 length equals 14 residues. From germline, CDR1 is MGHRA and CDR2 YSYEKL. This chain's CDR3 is CASSPGQGAYEQYF. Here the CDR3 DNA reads TGCGCCAGCAGCCCGGGACAGGGGGCTTATGAGCAGTACTTC.

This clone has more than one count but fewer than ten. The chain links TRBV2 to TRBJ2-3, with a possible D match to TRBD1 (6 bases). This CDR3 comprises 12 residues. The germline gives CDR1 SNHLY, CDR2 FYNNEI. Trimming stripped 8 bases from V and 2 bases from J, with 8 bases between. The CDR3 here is CASGGLTDTQYF. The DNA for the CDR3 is TGTGCCAGCGGGGGCCTCACAGATACGCAGTATTTT.

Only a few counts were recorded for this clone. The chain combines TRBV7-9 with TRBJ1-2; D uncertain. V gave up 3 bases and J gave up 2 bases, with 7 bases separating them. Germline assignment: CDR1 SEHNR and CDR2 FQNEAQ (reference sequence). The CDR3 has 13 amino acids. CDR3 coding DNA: TGTGCCAGCAGCTTTCCCATGAACTATGGCTACACCTTC. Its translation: CASSFPMNYGYTF. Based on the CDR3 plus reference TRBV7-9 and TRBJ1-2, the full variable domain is DTGVSQNPRHKITKRGQNVTFRCDPISEHNRLYWYRQTLGQGPEFLTYFQNEAQLEKSRLLSDRFSAERPKGSFSTLEIQRTEQGDSAMYLCASSFPMNYGYTFGSGTRLTVV.

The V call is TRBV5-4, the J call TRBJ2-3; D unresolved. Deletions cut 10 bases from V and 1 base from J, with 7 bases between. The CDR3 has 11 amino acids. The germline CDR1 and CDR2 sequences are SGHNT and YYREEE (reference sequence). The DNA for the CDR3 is TGTGCCTGTGGCGGCACAGATACGCAGTATTTT. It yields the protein CACGGTDTQYF.

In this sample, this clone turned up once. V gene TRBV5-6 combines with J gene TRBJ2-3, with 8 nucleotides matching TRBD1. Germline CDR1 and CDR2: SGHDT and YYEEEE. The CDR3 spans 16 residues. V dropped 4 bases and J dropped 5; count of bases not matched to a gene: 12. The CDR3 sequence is CASSLIARQGRDTQYF. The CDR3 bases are TGTGCCAGCAGCCTGATAGCAAGACAGGGGAGAGATACGCAGTATTTT.

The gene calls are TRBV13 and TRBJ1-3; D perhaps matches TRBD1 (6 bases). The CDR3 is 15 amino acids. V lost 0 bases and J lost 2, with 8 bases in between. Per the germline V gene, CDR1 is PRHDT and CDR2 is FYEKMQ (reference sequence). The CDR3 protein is CASSLGGGAGNTIYF. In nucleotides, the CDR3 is TGTGCCAGCAGCTTAGGAGGGGGTGCTGGAAACACCATATATTTT.

CDR3 loop: CASRVGTDTQYF. The CDR3 DNA sequence: TGTGCCAGCAGGGTGGGCACAGATACGCAGTATTTT. V gene TRBV2 combines with J gene TRBJ2-3; D not certain. Germline CDR1 reads SNHLY; CDR2 reads FYNNEI. The CDR3 runs to 12 residues. V shed 6 bases and J shed 1 base, with 5 bases lying between them.

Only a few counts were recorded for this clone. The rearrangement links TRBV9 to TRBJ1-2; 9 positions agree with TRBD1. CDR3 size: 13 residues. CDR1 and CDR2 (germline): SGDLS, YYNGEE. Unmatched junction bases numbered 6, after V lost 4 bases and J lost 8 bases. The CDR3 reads CASSFGDRVGYTF. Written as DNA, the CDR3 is TGTGCCAGCAGCTTTGGGGACAGGGTCGGCTACACCTTC. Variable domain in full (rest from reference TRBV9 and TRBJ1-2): DSGVTQTPKHLITATGQRVTLRCSPRSGDLSVYWYQQSLDQGLQFLIQYYNGEERAKGNILERFSAQQFPDLHSELNLSSLELGDSALYFCASSFGDRVGYTFGSGTRLTVV.

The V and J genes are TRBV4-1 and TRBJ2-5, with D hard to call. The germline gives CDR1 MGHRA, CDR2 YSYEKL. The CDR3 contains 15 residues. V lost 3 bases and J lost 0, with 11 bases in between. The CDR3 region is CASSHNPTYQETQYF. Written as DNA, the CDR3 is TGCGCCAGCAGCCATAATCCAACCTACCAAGAGACCCAGTACTTC.

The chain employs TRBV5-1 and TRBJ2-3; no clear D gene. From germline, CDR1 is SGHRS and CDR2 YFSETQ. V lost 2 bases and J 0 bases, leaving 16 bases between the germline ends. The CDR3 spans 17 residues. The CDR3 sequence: CASSLEQLRVSTDTQYF. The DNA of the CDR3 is TGCGCCAGCAGCTTAGAGCAACTGCGTGTTAGCACAGATACGCAGTATTTT.

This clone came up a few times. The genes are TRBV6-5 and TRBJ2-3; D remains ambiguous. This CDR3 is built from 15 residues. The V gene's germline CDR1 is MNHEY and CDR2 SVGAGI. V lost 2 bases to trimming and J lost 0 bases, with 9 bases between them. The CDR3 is CASSYHLDSTDTQYF. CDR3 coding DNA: TGTGCCAGCAGTTACCACCTAGACAGCACAGATACGCAGTATTTT.

DNA for the CDR3: TGTGCCAGCAGTTACGGGACTAGCTTCGGGGAGACCCAGTACTTC. This translates into CASSYGTSFGETQYF. This rearrangement joins TRBV6-5 to TRBJ2-5; 9 bases map to TRBD2. The CDR3 sequence is 15 residues long. Germline V gene data show CDR1 as MNHEY and CDR2 as SVGAGI. V was pared by 2 bases and J by 5 bases, with 6 bases of the junction left unmatched.

Here the CDR3 reads CASSVDSYMNTEAFF. CDR3 coding DNA: TGTGCCAGCAGCGTAGACAGTTACATGAACACTGAAGCTTTCTTT. The chain has TRBV9 and TRBJ1-1; no firm D call. V was cut by 0 bases and J by 0 bases, with 9 bases left in between. This CDR3 region has 15 residues. Germline loops: CDR1 SGDLS, CDR2 YYNGEE.

In nucleotides, the CDR3 is TGTGCCAGCAGCTCTGGGGGACAGGTCATCTATGGCTACACCTTC. Translation: CASSSGGQVIYGYTF. The chain has TRBV11-2 and TRBJ1-2; TRBD1 agrees at 8 bases. CDR1 and CDR2 (germline): SGHAT, FQNNGV. The CDR3 contains 15 residues. V gave up 4 bases and J gave up 4 bases; unmatched junction bases: 8.